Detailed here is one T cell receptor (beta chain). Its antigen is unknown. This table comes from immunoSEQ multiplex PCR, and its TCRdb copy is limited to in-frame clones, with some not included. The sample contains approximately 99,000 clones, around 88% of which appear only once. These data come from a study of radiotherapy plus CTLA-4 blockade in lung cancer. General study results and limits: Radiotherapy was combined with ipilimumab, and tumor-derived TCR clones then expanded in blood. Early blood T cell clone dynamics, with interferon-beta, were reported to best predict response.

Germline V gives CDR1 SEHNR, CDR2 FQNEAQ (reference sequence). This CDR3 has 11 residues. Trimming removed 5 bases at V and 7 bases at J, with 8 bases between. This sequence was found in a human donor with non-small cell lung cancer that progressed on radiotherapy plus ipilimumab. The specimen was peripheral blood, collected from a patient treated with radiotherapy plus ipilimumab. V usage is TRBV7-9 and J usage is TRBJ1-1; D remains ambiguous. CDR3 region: CASSPKFEAFF. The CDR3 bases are TGTGCCAGCAGCCCCAAATTTGAAGCTTTCTTT.